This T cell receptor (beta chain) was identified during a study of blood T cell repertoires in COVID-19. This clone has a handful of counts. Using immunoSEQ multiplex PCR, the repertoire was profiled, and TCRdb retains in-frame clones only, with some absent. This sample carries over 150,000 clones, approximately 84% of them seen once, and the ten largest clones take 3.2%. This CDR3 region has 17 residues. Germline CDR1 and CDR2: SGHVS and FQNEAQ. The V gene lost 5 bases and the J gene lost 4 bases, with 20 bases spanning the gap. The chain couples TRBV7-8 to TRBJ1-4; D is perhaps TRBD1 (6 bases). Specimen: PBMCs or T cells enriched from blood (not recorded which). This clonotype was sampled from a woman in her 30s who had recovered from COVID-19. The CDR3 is CASSRGGVEDRNEKLFF. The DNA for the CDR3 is TGTGCCAGCAGCCGAGGGGGGGTTGAGGACCGTAATGAAAAACTGTTTTTT. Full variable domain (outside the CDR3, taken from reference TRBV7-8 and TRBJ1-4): GAGVSQSPRYKVAKRGQDVALRCDPISGHVSLFWYQQALGQGPEFLTYFQNEAQLDKSGLPSDRFFAERPEGSVSTLKIQRTQQEDSAVYLCASSRGGVEDRNEKLFFGSGTQLSVL.